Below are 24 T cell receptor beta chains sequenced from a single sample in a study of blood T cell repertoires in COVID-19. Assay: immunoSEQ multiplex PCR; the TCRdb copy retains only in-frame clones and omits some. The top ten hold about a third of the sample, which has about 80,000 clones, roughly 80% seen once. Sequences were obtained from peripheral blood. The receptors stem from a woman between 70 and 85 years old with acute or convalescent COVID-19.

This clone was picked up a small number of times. CDR3 sequence: CASKVGQGSYNEQFF. CDR3 nucleotide sequence: TGTGCCAGCAAGGTCGGACAGGGATCCTACAATGAGCAGTTCTTC. This rearrangement joins TRBV2 to TRBJ2-1; TRBD1 aligns across 8 bases. The V gene's germline CDR1 is SNHLY and CDR2 FYNNEI. The CDR3 has 15 residues. The V segment lost 7 bases and the J segment 1 base; nucleotides outside the gene matches: 6.

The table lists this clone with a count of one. The CDR3 spells CASSPRPAYMNTEAFF. In DNA, the CDR3 is TGTGCCAGCTCTCCGAGGCCAGCTTACATGAACACTGAAGCTTTCTTT. This chain links TRBV18 with TRBJ1-1; no definite D call. Trimming left V 6 bases short and J 0 bases short, with 17 bases between. Germline CDR1 and CDR2: KGHSH and LQKENI. This CDR3 is built from 16 residues.

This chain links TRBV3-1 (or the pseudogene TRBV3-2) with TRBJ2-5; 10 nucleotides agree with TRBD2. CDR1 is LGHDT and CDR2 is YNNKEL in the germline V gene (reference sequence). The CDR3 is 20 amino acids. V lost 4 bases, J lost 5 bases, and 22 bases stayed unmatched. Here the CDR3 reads CASSRLLRASGSFTSETQYF. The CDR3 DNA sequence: TGTGCCAGCAGCCGCCTCCTTCGTGCTAGCGGGAGTTTTACCAGTGAGACCCAGTACTTC.

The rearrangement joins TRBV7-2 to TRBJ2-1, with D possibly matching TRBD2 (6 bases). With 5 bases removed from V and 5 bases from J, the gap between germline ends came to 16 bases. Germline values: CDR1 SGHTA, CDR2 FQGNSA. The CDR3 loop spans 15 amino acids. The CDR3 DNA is TGTGCCAGCAGCGTCCGGAGCGGGCGCAACAATGAGCAGTTCTTC. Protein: CASSVRSGRNNEQFF.

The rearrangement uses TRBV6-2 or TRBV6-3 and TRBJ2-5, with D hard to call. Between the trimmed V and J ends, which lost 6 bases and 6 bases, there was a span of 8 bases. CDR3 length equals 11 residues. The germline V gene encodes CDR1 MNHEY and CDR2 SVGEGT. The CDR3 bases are TGTGCCAGCAGCCCACTTAAGACCCAGTACTTC. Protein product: CASSPLKTQYF.

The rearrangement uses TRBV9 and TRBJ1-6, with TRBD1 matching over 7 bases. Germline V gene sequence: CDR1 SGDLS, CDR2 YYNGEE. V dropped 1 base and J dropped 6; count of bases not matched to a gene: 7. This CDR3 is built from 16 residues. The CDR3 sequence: CASSVYQGETNSPLHF. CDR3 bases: TGTGCCAGCAGCGTATATCAGGGGGAGACTAATTCACCCCTCCACTTT.

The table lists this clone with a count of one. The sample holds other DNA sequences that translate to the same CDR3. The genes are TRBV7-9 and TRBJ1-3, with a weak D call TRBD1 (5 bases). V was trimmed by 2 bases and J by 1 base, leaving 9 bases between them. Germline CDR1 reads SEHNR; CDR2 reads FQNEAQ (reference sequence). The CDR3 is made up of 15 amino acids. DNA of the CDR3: TGTGCCAGCAGCTTATCCGGGGGATCTGGAAACACCATATATTTT. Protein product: CASSLSGGSGNTIYF.

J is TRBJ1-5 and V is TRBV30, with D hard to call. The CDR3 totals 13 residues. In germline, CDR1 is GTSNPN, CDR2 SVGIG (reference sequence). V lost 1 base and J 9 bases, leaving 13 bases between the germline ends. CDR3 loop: CAWSETPFRPQHF. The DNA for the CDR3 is TGTGCCTGGAGTGAAACACCGTTTCGGCCCCAGCATTTT.

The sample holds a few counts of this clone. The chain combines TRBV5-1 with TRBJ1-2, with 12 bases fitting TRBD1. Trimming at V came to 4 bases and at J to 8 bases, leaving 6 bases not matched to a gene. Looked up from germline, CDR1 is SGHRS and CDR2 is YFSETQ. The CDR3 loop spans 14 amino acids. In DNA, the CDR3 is TGCGCCAGCAGCGCGGGACAGGGGGCACTCGGCTACACCTTC. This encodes CASSAGQGALGYTF.

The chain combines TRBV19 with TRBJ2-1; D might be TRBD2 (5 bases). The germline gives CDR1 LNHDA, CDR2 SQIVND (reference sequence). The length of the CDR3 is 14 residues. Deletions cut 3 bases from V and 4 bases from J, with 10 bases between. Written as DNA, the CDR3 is TGTGCCAGTAGTATCCCCACGGGATACAATGAGCAGTTCTTC. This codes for CASSIPTGYNEQFF. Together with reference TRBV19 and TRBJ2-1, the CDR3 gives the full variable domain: DGGITQSPKYLFRKEGQNVTLSCEQNLNHDAMYWYRQDPGQGLRLIYYSQIVNDFQKGDIAEGYSVSREKKESFPLTVTSAQKNPTAFYLCASSIPTGYNEQFFGPGTRLTVL.

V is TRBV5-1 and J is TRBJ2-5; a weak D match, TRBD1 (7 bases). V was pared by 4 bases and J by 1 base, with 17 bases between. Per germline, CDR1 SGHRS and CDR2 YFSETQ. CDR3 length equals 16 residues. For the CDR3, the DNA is TGCGCCAGCAGCAGTGGCTACAGGGGAGGCCAAGAGACCCAGTACTTC. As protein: CASSSGYRGGQETQYF.

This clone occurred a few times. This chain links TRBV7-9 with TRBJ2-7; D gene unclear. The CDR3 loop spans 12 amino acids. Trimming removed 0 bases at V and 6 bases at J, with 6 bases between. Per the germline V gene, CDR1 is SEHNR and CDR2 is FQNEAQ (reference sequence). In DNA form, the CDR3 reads TGTGCCAGCAGCTTAGCAAGCGCCGAGCAGTACTTC. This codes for CASSLASAEQYF.

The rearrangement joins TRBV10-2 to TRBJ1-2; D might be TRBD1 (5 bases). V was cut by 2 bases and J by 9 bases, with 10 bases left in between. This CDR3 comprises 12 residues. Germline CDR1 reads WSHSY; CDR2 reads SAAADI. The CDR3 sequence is CASSEGADRYTF. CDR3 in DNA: TGCGCCAGCAGTGAGGGGGCGGACCGCTACACCTTC.

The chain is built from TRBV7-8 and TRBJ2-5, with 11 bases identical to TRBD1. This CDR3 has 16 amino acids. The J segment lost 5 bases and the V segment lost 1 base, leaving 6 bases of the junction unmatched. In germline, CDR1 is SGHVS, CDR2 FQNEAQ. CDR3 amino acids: CASSLVGTGGIETQYF. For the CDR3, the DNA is TGTGCCAGCAGCTTAGTCGGGACAGGGGGAATTGAGACCCAGTACTTC.

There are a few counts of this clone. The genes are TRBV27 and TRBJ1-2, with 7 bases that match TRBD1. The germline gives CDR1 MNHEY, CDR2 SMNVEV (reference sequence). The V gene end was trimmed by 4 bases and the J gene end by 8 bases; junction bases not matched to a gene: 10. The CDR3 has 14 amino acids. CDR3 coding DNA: TGTGCCAGCAGTTCTAGACAGGGACCGGGAGGCTACACCTTC. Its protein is CASSSRQGPGGYTF.

This CDR3 is CASSLAGTRNTEAFF. As DNA, the CDR3 is TGCGCCAGCAGCTTGGCTGGCACCCGGAACACTGAAGCTTTCTTT. The chain links TRBV5-1 to TRBJ1-1; D ambiguous. The CDR3 sequence is 15 residues long. The V end lost 0 bases, the J end lost 1 base, and 10 bases lay between the germline ends. Germline CDR1 SGHRS, CDR2 YFSETQ.

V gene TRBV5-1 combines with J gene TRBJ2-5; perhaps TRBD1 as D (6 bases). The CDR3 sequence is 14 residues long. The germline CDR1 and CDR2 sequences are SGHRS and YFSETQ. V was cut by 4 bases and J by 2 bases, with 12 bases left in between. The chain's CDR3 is CASSVGTRQETQYF. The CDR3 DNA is TGCGCCAGCAGCGTGGGGACACGTCAAGAGACCCAGTACTTC.

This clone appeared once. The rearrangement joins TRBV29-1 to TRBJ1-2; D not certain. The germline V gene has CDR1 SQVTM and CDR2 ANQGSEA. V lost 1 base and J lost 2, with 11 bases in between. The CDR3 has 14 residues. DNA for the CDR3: TGCAGCGTTGAAGGGGCAGAGAGAAACTATGGCTACACCTTC. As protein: CSVEGAERNYGYTF.

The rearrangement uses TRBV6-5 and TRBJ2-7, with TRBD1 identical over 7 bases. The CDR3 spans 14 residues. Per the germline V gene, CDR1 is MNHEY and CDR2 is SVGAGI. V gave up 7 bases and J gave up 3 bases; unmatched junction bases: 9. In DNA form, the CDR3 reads TGTGCCAGCATAAGGACAGGAGATTACTACGAGCAGTACTTC. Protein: CASIRTGDYYEQYF.

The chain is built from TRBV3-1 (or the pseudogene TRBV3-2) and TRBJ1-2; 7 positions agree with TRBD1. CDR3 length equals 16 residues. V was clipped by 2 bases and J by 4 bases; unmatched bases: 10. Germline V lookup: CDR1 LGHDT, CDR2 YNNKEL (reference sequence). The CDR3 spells CASSQTIRNRGYGYTF. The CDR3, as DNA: TGTGCCAGCAGCCAAACGATCCGAAACAGGGGCTATGGCTACACCTTC.

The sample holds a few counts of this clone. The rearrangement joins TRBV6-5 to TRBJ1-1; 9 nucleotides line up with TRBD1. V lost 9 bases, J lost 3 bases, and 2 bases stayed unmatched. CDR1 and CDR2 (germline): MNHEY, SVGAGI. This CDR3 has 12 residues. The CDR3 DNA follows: TGTGCCAGTTGGACAGGGGACACTGAAGCTTTCTTT. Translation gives CASWTGDTEAFF.

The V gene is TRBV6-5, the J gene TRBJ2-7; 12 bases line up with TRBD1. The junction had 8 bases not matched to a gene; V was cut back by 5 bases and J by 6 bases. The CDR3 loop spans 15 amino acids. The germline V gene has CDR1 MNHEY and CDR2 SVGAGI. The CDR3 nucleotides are TGTGCCAGCAGTCGTACCGGGACAGGGGGCGCCGAGCAGTACTTC. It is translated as CASSRTGTGGAEQYF.

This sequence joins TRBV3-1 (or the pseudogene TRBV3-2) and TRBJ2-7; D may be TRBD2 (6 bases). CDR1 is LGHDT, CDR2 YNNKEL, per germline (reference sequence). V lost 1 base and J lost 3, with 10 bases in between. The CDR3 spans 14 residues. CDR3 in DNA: TGTGCCAGCAGCCAAGGACTAGAGGGCTACGAGCAGTACTTC. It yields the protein CASSQGLEGYEQYF.

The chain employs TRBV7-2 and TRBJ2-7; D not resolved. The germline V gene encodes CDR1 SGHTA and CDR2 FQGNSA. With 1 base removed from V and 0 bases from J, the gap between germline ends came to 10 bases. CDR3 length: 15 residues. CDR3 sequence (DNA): TGTGCCAGCAGCTTAGAGCAGGCCCGCTCCTACGAGCAGTACTTC. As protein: CASSLEQARSYEQYF.